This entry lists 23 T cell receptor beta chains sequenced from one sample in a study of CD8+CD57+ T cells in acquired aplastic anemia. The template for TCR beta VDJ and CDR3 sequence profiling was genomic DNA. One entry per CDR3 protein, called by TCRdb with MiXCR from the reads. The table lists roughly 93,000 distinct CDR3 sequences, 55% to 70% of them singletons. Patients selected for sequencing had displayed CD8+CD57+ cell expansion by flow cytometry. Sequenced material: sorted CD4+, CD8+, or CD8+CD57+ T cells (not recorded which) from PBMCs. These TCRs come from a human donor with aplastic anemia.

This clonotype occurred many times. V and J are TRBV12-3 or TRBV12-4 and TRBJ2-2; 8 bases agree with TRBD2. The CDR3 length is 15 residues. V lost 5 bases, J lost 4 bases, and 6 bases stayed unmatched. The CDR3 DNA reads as TGTGCCAGCAGTCCCCCGGGACTAGGCACCGGGGAGCTGTTTTTT. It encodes CASSPPGLGTGELFF.

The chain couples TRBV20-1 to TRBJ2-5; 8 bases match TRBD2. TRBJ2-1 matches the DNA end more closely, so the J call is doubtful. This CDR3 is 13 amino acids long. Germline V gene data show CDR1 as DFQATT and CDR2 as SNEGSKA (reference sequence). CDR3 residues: CSAISGTYNEQFF. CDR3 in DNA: TGCAGTGCGATTAGCGGGACCTACAATGAGCAGTTCTTC.

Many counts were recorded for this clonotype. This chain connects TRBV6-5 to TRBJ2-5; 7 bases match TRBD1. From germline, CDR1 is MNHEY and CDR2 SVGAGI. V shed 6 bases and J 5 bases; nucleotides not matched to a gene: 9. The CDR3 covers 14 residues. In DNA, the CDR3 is TGTGCCAGCAGCCCGACAGGGATCCTCGAGACCCAGTACTTC. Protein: CASSPTGILETQYF.

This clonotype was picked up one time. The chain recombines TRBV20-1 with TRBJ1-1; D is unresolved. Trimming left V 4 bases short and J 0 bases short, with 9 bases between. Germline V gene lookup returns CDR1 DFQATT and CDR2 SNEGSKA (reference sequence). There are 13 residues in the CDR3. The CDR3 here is CSAIDTMNTEAFF. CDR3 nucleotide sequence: TGCAGTGCTATAGACACGATGAACACTGAAGCTTTCTTT.

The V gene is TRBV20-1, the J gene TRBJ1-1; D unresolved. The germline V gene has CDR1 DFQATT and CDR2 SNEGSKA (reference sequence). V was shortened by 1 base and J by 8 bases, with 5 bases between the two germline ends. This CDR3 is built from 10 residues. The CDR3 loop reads CSARAMEAFF. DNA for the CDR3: TGCAGTGCTAGAGCTATGGAAGCTTTCTTT.

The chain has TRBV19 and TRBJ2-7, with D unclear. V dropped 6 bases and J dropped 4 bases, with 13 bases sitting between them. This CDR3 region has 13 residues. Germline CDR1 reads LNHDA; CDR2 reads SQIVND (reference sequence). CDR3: CASSPKSLYEQYF. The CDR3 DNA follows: TGTGCCAGTAGCCCAAAGTCCCTTTACGAGCAGTACTTC. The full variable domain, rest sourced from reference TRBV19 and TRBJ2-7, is DGGITQSPKYLFRKEGQNVTLSCEQNLNHDAMYWYRQDPGQGLRLIYYSQIVNDFQKGDIAEGYSVSREKKESFPLTVTSAQKNPTAFYLCASSPKSLYEQYFGPGTRLTVT.

The CDR3 loop reads CSAEGGLAGSYEQYF. In nucleotides, the CDR3 is TGCAGTGCCGAGGGAGGCCTAGCGGGGTCCTACGAGCAGTACTTC. V is TRBV20-1 and J is TRBJ2-7; TRBD2 matches at 9 bases. This CDR3 has 15 amino acids. Per the germline V gene, CDR1 is DFQATT and CDR2 is SNEGSKA (reference sequence). The V and J ends lost 6 bases and 1 base, in that order; junction bases with no gene match: 10.

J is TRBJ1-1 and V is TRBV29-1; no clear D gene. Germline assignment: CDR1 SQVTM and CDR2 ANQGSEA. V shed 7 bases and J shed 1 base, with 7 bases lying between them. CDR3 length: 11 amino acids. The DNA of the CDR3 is TGCAGCGGAACGGAGAACACTGAAGCTTTCTTT. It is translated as CSGTENTEAFF.

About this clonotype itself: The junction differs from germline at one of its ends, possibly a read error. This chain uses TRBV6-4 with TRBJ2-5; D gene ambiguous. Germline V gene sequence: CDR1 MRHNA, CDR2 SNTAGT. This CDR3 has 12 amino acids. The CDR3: CASSLYQETQYF. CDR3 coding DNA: TGCGCCAGCAGCTTGTACCAAGAGACCCAGTACTTC.

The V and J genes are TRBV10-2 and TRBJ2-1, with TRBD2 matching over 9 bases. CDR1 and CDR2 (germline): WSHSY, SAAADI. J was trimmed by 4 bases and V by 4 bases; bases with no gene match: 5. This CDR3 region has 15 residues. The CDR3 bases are TGCGCCAGCAGTGTAGTAGCGGGAGCGTACAATGAGCAGTTCTTC. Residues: CASSVVAGAYNEQFF.

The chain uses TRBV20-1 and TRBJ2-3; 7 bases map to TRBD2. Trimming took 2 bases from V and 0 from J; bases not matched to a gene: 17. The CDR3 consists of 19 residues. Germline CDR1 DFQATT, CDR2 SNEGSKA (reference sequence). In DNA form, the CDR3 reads TGCAGTGCTAGACTTTGGGATAGCGGGCTAACTACCAGCACAGATACGCAGTATTTT. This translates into CSARLWDSGLTTSTDTQYF.

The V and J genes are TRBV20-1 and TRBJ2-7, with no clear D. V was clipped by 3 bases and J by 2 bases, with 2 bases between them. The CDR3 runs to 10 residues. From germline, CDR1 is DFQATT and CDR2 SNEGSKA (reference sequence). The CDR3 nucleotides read TGCAGTGCTAGCCCCTACGAGCAGTACTTC. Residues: CSASPYEQYF.

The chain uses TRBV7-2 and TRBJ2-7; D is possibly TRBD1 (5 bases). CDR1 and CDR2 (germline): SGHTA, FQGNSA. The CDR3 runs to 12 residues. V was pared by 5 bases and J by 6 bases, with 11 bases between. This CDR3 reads CASSQGGSEQYF. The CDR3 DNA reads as TGTGCCAGCAGCCAGGGTGGCAGCGAGCAGTACTTC.

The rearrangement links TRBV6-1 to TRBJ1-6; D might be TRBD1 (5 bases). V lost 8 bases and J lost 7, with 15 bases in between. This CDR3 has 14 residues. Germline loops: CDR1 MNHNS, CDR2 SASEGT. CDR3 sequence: CASVPGPPNSPLHF. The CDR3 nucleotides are TGTGCCAGCGTGCCGGGACCCCCAAATTCACCCCTCCACTTT.

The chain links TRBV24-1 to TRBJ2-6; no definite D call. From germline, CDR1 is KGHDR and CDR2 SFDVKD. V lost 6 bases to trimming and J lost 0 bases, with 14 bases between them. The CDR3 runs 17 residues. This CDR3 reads CATSTASRSSGANVLTF. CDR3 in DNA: TGTGCCACCAGTACGGCTTCAAGGTCCTCTGGGGCCAACGTCCTGACTTTC.

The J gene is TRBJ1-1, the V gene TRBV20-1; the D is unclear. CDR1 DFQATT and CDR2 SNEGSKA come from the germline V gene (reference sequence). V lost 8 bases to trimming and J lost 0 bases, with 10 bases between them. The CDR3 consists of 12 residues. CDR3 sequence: CSPEGMNTEAFF. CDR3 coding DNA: TGCAGTCCGGAAGGGATGAACACTGAAGCTTTCTTT.

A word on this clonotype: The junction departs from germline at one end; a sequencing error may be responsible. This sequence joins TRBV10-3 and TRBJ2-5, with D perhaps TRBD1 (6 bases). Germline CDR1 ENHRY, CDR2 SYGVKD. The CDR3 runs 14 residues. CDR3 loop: CASSYVGRGETQYF. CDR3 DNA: TGTGCCAGCAGTTACGTGGGCAGGGGAGAGACCCAGTACTTC.

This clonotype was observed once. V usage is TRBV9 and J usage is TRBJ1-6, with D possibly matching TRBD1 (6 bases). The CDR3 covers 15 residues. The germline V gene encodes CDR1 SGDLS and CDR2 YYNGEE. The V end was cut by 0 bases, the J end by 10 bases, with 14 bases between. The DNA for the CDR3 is TGTGCCAGCAGCGTAGAATCAGGGGCCTCCTCACCCCTCCACTTT. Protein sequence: CASSVESGASSPLHF.

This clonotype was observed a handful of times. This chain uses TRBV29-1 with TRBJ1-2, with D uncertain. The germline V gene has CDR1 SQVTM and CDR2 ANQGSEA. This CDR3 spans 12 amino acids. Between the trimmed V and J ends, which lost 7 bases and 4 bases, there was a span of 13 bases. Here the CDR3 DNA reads TGCAGCGGGGGTTCAGGCCCCTATGGCTACACCTTC. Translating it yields CSGGSGPYGYTF.

The CDR3: CASHREGAGNTIYF. DNA for the CDR3: TGTGCCTCCCACCGGGAGGGGGCTGGAAACACCATATATTTT. The chain carries TRBV27 and TRBJ1-3, with D maybe TRBD1 (6 bases). The CDR3 is 14 residues long. The V and J ends lost 11 bases and 2 bases respectively, with 16 bases between them. CDR1 and CDR2 (germline): MNHEY, SMNVEV (reference sequence).

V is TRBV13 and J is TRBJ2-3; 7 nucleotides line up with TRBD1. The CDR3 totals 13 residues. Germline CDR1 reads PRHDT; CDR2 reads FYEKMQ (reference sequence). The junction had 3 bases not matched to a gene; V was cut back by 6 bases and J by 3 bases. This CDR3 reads CASSARGTDTQYF. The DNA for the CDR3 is TGTGCCAGCAGTGCCAGGGGGACAGATACGCAGTATTTT.

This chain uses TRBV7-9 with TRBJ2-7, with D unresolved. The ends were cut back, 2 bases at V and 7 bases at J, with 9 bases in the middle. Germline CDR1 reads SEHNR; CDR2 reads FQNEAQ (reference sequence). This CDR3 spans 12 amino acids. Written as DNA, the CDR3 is TGTGCCAGCAGCTTATTCATGGGGGAGCAGTACTTC. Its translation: CASSLFMGEQYF.

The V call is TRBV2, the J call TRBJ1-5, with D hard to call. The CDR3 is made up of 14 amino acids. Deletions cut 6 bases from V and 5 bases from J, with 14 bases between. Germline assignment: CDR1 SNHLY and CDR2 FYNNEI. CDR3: CASRGFGLDQPQHF. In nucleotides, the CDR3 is TGTGCCAGCAGAGGGTTCGGACTCGATCAGCCCCAGCATTTT.